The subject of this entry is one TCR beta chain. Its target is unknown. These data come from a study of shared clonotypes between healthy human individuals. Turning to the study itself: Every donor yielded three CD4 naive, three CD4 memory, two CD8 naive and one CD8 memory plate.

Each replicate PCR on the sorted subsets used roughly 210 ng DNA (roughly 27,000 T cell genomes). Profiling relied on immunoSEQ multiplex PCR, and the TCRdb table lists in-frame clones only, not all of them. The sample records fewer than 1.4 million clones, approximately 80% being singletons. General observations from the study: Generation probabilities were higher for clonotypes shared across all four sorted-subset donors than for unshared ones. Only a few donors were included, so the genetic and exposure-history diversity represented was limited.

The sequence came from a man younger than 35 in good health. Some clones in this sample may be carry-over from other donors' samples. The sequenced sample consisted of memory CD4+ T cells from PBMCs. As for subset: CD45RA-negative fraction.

The CDR3 DNA follows: TGTGCCAGCATGACGGGACAGGGGGCGCGTGGCTACACCTTC. It translates to CASMTGQGARGYTF. V is TRBV6-4 and J is TRBJ1-2, with 12 nucleotides matching TRBD1. Per the germline V gene, CDR1 is MRHNA and CDR2 is SNTAGT. The CDR3 length is 14 residues. The junction had 7 bases not matched to a gene; V was cut back by 7 bases and J by 7 bases.